This T cell receptor (beta chain) comes out of a study of blood T cell repertoires in COVID-19. Study as a whole: From the United States, Italy and Spain came samples of acute and convalescent COVID-19. Sample material is recorded as cDNA or gDNA derived from T cells, B-cell-depleted T cells, or PBMCs.

In the original workflow: From reference gene primer amplification, estimates of nucleated cell counts were derived. The repertoire was sequenced with immunoSEQ multiplex PCR; TCRdb's copy has only in-frame clones and lacks some. V, J and clone size are taken as reported in that table, and D and trimming were inferred from the DNA itself. The sample has approximately 89,000 clones; about 83% are singletons. This clonotype was sampled from a woman in her 70s with acute or convalescent COVID-19. The specimen sequenced was peripheral blood.

The CDR3 here is CASSPTSGWTGELFF. The CDR3 coding sequence is TGTGCCAGCAGCCCCACTAGCGGCTGGACCGGGGAGCTGTTTTTT. This chain uses TRBV5-4 with TRBJ2-2; 8 nucleotides line up with TRBD2. CDR1 is SGHNT, CDR2 YYREEE, per germline (reference sequence). The CDR3 is 15 residues long. V shed 4 bases, J shed 5 bases, and the junction held 7 bases outside the gene matches.